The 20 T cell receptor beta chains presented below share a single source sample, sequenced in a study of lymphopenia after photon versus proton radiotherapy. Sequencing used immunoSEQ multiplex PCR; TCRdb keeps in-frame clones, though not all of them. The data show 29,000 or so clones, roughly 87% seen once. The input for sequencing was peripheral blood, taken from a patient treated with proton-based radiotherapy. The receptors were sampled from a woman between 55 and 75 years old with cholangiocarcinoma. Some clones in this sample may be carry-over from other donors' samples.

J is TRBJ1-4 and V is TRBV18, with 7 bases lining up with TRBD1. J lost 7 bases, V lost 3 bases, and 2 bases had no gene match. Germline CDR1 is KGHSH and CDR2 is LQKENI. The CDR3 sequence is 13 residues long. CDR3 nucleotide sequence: TGTGCCAGCTCACCTGGGACAGCTGAAAAACTGTTTTTT. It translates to CASSPGTAEKLFF.

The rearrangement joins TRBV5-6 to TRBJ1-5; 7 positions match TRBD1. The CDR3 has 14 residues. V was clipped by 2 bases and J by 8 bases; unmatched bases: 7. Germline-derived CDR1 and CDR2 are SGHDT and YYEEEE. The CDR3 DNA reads TGTGCCAGCAGCTTAAACAGGGGAACGGAGCCCCAGCATTTT. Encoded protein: CASSLNRGTEPQHF.

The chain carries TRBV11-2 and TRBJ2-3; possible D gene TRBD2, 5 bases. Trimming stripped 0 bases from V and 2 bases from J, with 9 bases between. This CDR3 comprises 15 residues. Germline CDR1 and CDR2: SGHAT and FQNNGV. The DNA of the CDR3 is TGTGCCAGCAGCTTAGAGGGCGGGCCCACAGATACGCAGTATTTT. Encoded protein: CASSLEGGPTDTQYF.

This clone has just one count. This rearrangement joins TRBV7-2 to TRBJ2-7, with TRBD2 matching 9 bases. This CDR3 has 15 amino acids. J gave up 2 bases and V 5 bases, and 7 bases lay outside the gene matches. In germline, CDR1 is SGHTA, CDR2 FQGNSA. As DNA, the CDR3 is TGTGCCAGCAGCGTACTAGCGGGCCGAACCTACGAGCAGTACTTC. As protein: CASSVLAGRTYEQYF.

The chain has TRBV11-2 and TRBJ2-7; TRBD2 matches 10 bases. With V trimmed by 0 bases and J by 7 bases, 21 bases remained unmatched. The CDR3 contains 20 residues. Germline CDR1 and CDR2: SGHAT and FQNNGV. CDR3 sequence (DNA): TGTGCCAGCAGCTTAGATCTAAAGGAGAGCGGGAGGGCCTTAGAGAGAGAGCAGTACTTC. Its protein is CASSLDLKESGRALEREQYF.

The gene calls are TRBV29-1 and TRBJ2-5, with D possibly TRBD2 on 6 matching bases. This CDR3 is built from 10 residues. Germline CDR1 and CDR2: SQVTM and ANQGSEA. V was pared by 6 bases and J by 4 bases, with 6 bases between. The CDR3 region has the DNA TGCAGCGTGGGGGGAGAGACCCAGTACTTC. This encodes CSVGGETQYF.

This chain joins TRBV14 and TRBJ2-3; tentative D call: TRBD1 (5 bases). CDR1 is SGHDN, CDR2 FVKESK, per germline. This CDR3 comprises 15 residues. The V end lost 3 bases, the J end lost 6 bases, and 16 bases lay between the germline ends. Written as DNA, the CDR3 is TGTGCCAGCAGCCACCTCTTGGGCAAGGGGGATACGCAGTATTTT. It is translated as CASSHLLGKGDTQYF.

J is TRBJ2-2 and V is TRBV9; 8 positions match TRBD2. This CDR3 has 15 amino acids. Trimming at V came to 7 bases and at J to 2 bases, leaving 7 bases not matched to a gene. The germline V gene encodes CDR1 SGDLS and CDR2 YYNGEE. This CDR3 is CASGWTSTNTGELFF. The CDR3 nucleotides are TGTGCCAGCGGATGGACTAGCACCAACACCGGGGAGCTGTTTTTT.

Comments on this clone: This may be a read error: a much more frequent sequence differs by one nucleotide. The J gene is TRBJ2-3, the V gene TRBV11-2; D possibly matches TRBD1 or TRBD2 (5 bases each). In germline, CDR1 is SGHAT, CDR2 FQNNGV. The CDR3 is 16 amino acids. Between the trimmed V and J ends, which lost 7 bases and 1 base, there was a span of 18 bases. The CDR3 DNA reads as TGTGCCAGCAATTTCCGGGACGTAGGACGCACAGATACGCAGTATTTT. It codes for CASNFRDVGRTDTQYF.

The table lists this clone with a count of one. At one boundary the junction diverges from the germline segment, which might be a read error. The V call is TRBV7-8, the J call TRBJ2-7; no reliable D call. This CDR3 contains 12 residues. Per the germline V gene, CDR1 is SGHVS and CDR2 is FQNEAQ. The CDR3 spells CASSHLFDEQYF. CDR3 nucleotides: TGCGCCAGCAGCCACCTTTTTGACGAGCAGTACTTC.

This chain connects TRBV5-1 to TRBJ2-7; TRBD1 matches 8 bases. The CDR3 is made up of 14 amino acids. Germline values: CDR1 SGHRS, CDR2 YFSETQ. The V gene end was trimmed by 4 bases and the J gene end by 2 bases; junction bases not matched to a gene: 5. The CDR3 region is CASSIQTGAYEQYF. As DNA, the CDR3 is TGCGCCAGCAGCATTCAGACAGGGGCCTACGAGCAGTACTTC.

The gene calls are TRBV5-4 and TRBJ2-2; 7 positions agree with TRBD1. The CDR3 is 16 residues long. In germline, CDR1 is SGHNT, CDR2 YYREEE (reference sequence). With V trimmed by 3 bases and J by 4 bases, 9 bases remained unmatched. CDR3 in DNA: TGTGCCAGCAGCTATTCGACAGGGTTTATCACCGGGGAGCTGTTTTTT. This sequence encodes CASSYSTGFITGELFF.

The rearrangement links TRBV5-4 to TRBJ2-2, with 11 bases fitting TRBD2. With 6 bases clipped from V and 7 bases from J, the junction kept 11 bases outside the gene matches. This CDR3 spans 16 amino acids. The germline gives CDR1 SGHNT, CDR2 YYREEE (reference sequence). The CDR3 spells CASNPTSGAGSGELFF. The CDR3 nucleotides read TGTGCCAGCAACCCGACTAGCGGGGCAGGAAGCGGGGAGCTGTTTTTT. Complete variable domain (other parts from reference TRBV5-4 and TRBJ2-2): ETGVTQSPTHLIKTRGQQVTLRCSSQSGHNTVSWYQQALGQGPQFIFQYYREEENGRGNFPPRFSGLQFPNYSSELNVNALELDDSALYLCASNPTSGAGSGELFFGEGSRLTVL.

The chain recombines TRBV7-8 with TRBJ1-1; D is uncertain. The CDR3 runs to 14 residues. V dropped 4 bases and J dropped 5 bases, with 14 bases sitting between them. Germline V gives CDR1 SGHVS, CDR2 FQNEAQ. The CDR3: CASSSPIGETEAFF. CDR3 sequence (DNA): TGTGCCAGCAGCTCCCCTATCGGGGAGACTGAAGCTTTCTTT.

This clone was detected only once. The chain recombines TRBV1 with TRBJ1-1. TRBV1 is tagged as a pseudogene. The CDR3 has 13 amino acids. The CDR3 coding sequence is TGCACCAGCAGCCCCCAATATACCACTGAAGCTTTCTTT. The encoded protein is CTSSPQYTTEAFF.

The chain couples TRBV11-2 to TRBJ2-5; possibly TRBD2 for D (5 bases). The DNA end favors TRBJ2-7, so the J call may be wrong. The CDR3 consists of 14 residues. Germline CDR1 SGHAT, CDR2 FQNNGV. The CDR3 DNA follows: TGTGCCAGCAGCTCGCGAGGGAACTACTACGAGCAGTACTTC. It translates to CASSSRGNYYEQYF.

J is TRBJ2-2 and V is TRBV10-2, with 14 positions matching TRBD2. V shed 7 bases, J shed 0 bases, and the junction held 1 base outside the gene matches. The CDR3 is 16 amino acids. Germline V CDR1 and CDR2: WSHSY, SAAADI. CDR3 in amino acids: CASKGLAGANTGELFF. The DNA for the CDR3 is TGCGCCAGCAAGGGACTAGCGGGAGCGAACACCGGGGAGCTGTTTTTT.

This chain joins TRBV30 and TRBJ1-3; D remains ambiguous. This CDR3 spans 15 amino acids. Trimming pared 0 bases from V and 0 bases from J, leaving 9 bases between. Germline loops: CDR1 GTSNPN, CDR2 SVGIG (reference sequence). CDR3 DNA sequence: TGTGCCTGGAGTGTACGAGGGCACTCTGGAAACACCATATATTTT. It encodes CAWSVRGHSGNTIYF.

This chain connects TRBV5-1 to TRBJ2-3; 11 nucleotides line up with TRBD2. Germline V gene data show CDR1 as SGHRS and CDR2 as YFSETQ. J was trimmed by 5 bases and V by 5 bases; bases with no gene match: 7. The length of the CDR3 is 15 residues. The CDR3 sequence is CASRFSGRAEDTQYF. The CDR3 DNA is TGCGCCAGCAGATTTAGCGGGAGGGCCGAAGATACGCAGTATTTT.

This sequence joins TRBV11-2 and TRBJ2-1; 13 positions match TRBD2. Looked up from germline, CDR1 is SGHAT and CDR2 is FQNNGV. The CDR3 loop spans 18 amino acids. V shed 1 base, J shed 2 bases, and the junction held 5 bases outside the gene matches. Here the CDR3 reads CASSLGTSGSPPYNEQFF. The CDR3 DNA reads TGTGCCAGCAGCTTAGGGACTAGCGGGAGCCCACCCTACAATGAGCAGTTCTTC. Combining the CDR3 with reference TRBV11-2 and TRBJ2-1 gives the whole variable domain EAGVAQSPRYKIIEKRQSVAFWCNPISGHATLYWYQQILGQGPKLLIQFQNNGVVDDSQLPKDRFSAERLKGVDSTLKIQPAKLEDSAVYLCASSLGTSGSPPYNEQFFGPGTRLTVL.